This T cell receptor (beta chain) was sequenced during a study of blood T cell repertoires in COVID-19. The overall study: There were acute and convalescent COVID-19 samples, and they came from the United States, Italy and Spain. T cells, B-cell-depleted T cells, or PBMCs supplied cDNA or gDNA.

The CDR3 is 13 amino acids. The germline CDR1 and CDR2 sequences are SGHVS and FQNEAQ. V was clipped by 5 bases and J by 3 bases, with 11 bases between them. The authors' processing: Amplification from reference gene primers served as the basis for estimated nucleated cell counts. The data were produced by immunoSEQ multiplex PCR, yet TCRdb's version contains in-frame clones alone and is incomplete. Clone size and V and J calls were adopted from that table, with D and trimming inferred from the DNA. This table has over 150,000 clones, 75% to 80% appearing once. The chain carries TRBV7-8 and TRBJ2-7; possible D gene TRBD2, 6 bases. The clonotype was recovered from a woman in her 70s with acute or convalescent COVID-19. Sequenced input: peripheral blood. CDR3 in amino acids: CASSRPGSYEQYF. For the CDR3, the DNA is TGTGCCAGCAGCCGACCCGGGAGCTACGAGCAGTACTTC.